Reported below is one TCR beta chain. Its cognate antigen is unknown. This sample was taken from a study of T cell repertoires in cytomegalovirus infection. The overall study: Through public TCR beta signatures, both CMV infection and matching HLA type were indicated.

MiXCR, run by TCRdb on the reads, gives a single entry per CDR3 protein. The sample has approximately 350,000 distinct CDR3 sequences, roughly a third seen once; the top ten hold about 13%. V lost 4 bases, J lost 3 bases, and 5 bases stayed unmatched. The CDR3 sequence is 14 residues long. Study-wide findings and caveats: HLA-C-restricted TCR beta clonotypes specific for CMV led the ex vivo response. Cumulated frequencies of public TCR beta families served to identify carriers of CMV plus the relevant HLA.

The chain joins TRBV12-3 or TRBV12-4 to TRBJ2-7, with 8 positions matching TRBD1. The specimen was cultured PBMCs, collected from culture after CMV antigen stimulation. This TCR derives from a human donor in good health (CMV status not recorded). Some clones in this sample may be carry-over from other donors' samples. The CDR3 region has the DNA TGTGCCAGCAGTTCAGGGGGCTTCCGCTACGAGCAGTACTTC. It translates to CASSSGGFRYEQYF.